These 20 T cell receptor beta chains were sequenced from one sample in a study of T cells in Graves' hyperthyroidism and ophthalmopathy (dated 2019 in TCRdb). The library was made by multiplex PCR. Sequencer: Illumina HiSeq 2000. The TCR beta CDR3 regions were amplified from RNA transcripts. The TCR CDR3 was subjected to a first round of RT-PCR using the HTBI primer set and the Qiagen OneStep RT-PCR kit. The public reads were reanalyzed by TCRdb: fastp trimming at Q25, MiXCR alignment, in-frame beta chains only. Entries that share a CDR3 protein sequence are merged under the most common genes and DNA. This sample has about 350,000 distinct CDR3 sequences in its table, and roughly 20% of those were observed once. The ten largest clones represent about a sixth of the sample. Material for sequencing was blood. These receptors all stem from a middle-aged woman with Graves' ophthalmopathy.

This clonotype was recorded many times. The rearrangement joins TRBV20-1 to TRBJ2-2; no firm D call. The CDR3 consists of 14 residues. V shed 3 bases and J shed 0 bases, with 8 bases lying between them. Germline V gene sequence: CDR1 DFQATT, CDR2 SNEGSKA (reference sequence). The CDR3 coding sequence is TGCAGTGCTAGTGCCGAGACGAACACCGGGGAGCTGTTTTTT. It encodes CSASAETNTGELFF.

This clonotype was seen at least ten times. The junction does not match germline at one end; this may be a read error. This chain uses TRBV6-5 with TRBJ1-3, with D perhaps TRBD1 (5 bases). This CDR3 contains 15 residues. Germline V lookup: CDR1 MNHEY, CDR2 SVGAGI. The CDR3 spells CASGYGTGTGNTIYF. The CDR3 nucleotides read TGTGCCAGCGGTTACGGCACAGGTACTGGAAACACCATATATTTT.

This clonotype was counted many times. CDR3 amino acids: CASSQPVKQGNPFINYGYTF. The CDR3 DNA reads TGTGCCAGCAGTCAACCCGTGAAACAGGGGAACCCATTTATTAACTATGGCTACACCTTC. This chain links TRBV25-1 with TRBJ1-2; 7 bases fit TRBD1. The V and J ends lost 5 bases and 1 base, in that order; junction bases with no gene match: 22. CDR3 length: 20 residues. Germline-derived CDR1 and CDR2 are MGHDK and SYGVNS.

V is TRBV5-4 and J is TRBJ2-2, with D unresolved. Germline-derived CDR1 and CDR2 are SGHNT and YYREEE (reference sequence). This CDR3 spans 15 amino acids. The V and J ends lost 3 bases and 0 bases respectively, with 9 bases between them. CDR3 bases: TGTGCCAGCAGCTCAAGAAGCCCGAACACCGGGGAGCTGTTTTTT. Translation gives CASSSRSPNTGELFF. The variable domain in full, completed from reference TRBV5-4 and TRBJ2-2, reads ETGVTQSPTHLIKTRGQQVTLRCSSQSGHNTVSWYQQALGQGPQFIFQYYREEENGRGNFPPRFSGLQFPNYSSELNVNALELDDSALYLCASSSRSPNTGELFFGEGSRLTVL.

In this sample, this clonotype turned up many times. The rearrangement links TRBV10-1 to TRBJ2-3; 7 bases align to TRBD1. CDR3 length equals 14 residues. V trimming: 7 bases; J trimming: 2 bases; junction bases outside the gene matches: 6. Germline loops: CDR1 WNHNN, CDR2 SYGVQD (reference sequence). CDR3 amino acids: CASTFDRDTDTQYF. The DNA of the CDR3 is TGCGCCAGCACCTTCGACAGGGACACAGATACGCAGTATTTT.

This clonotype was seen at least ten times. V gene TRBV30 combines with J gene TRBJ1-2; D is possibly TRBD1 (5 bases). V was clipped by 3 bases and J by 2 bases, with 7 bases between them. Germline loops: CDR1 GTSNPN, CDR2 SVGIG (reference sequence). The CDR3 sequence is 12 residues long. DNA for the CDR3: TGTGCCTGGAGAGCAGGGAACTATGGCTACACCTTC. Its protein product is CAWRAGNYGYTF.

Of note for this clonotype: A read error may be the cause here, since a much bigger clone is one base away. CDR3 residues: CASSPTSYSYEQHF. The CDR3 DNA reads TGCGCCAGCAGCCCGACTAGTTACTCCTACGAGCAGCACTTC. The V gene is TRBV4-1, the J gene TRBJ2-7, with D tentatively TRBD2 (6 bases). The CDR3 totals 14 residues. Germline V gene sequence: CDR1 MGHRA, CDR2 YSYEKL.

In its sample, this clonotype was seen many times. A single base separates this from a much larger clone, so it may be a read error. The CDR3 protein is CASSQATYRGVTFF. CDR3 nucleotide sequence: TGTGCCAGCAGCCAAGCCACTTACAGGGGAGTGACTTTCTTT. This chain uses TRBV12-3 or TRBV12-4 with TRBJ1-1, with 7 bases fitting TRBD1. This CDR3 is built from 14 residues. The V segment lost 6 bases and the J segment 12 bases; nucleotides outside the gene matches: 16.

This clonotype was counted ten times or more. CDR3 region: CASSLSGQGNQETQYF. Written as DNA, the CDR3 is TGTGCCAGCAGCTTAAGTGGGCAGGGTAATCAGGAGACCCAGTACTTC. The V call is TRBV11-2, the J call TRBJ2-5, with a possible D match to TRBD1 (5 bases). The CDR3 totals 16 residues. Germline V gene sequence: CDR1 SGHAT, CDR2 FQNNGV. Trimming cost V 2 bases and J 5 bases, with 18 bases left between them.

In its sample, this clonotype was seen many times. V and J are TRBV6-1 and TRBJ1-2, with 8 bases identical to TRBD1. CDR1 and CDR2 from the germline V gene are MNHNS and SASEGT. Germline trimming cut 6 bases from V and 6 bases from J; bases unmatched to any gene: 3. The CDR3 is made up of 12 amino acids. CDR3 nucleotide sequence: TGTGCCAGCAGCAACAGGGGGGATGGCTACACCTTC. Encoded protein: CASSNRGDGYTF.

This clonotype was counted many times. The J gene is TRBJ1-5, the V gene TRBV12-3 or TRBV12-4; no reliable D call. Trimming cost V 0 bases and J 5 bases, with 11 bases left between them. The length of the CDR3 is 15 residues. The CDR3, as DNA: TGTGCCAGCAGTTTAGCGCTCACTGTCGATCAGCCCCAGCATTTT. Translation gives CASSLALTVDQPQHF.

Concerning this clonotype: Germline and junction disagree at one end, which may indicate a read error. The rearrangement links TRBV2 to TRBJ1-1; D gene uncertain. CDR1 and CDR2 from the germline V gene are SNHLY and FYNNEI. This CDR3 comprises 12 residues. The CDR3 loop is CASIRGGSSAYF. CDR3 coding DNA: TGTGCCAGCATAAGAGGAGGGAGTTCTGCTTACTTT.

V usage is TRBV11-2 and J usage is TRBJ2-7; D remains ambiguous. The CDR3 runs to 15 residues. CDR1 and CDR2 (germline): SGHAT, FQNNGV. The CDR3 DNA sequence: TGTGCCAGCAGCTTAGCAGGTTTAAGCTCCTACGAGCAGCACGTC. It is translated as CASSLAGLSSYEQHV.

The CDR3 DNA follows: TGTGCCAGCAGTGTATCTTTAGGCTCCTACGAGCAGTACTTC. Protein sequence: CASSVSLGSYEQYF. The rearrangement joins TRBV12-3 or TRBV12-4 to TRBJ2-7; D not certain. The CDR3 spans 14 residues. The V end lost 5 bases, the J end lost 0 bases, and 11 bases lay between the germline ends.

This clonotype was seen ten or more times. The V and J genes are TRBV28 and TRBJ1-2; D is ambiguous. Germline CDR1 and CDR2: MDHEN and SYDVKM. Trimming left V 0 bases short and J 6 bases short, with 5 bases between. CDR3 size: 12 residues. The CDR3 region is CASSLWGNGYTF. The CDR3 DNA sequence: TGTGCCAGCAGTTTATGGGGGAATGGCTACACCTTC.

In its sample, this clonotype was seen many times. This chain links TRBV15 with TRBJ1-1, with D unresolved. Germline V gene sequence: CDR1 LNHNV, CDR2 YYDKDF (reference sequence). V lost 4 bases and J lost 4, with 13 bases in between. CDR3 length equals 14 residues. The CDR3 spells CATSIKGFGTEAFF. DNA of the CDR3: TGTGCCACCAGCATTAAAGGGTTTGGCACTGAAGCTTTCTTT.

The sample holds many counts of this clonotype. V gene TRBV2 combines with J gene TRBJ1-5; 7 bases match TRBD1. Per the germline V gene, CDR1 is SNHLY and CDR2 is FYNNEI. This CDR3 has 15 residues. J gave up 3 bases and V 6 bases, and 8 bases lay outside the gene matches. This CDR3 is CASSRQGRINQPQHF. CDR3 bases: TGTGCCAGCAGCCGACAGGGAAGAATCAATCAGCCCCAGCATTTT.

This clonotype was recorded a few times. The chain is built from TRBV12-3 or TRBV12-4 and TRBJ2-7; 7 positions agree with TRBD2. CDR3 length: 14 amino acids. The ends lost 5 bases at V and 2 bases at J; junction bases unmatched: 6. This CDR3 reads CASSPPGRTYEQYF. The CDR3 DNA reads TGTGCCAGCAGTCCCCCCGGGAGGACCTACGAGCAGTACTTC.

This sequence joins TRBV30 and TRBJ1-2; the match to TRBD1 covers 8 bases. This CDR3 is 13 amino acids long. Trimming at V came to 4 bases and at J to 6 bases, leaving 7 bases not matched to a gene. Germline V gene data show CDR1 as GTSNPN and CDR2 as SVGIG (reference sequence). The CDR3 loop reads CAWNGQGPNGYTF. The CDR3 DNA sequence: TGTGCCTGGAATGGACAGGGCCCGAATGGCTACACCTTC. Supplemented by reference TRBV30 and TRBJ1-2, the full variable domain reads SQTIHQWPATLVQPVGSPLSLECTVEGTSNPNLYWYRQAAGRGLQLLFYSVGIGQISSEVPQNLSASRPQDRQFILSSKKLLLSDSGFYLCAWNGQGPNGYTFGSGTRLTVV.

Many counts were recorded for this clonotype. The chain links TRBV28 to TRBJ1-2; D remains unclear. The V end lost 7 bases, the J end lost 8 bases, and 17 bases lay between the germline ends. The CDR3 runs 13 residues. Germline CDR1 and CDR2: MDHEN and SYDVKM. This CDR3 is CASNGGVEWGYTF. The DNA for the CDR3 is TGTGCCAGCAATGGCGGGGTTGAGTGGGGCTACACCTTC.